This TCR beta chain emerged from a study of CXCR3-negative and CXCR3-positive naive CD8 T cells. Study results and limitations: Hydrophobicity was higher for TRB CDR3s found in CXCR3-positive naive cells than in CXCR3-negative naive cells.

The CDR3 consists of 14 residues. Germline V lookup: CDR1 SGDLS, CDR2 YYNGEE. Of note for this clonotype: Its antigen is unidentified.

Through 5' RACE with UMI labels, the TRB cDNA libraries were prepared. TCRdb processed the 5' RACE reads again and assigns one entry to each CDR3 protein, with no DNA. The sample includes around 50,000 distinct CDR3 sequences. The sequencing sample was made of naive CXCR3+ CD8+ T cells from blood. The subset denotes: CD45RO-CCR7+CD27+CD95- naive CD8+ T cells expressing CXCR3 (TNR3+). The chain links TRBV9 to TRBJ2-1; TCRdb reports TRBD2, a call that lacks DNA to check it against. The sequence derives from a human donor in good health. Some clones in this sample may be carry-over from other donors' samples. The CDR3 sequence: CASSASGGANEQFF. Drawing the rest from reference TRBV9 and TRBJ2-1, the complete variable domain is DSGVTQTPKHLITATGQRVTLRCSPRSGDLSVYWYQQSLDQGLQFLIQYYNGEERAKGNILERFSAQQFPDLHSELNLSSLELGDSALYFCASSASGGANEQFFGPGTRLTVL.